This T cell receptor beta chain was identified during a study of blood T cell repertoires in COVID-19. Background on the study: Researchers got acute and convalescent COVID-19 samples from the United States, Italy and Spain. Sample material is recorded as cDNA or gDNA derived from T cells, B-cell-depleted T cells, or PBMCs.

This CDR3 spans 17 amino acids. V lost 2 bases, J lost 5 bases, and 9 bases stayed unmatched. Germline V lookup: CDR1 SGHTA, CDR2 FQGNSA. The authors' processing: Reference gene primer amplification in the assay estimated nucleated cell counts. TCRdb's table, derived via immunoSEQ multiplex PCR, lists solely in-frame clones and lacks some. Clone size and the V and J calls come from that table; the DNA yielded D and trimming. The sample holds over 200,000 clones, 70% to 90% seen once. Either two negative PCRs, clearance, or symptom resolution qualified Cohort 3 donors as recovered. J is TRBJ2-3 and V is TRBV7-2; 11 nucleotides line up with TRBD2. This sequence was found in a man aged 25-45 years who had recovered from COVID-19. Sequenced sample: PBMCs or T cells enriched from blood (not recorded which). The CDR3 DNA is TGTGCCAGCAGCTTAATGACGCTAGCGGGAGGAGGAGATACGCAGTATTTT. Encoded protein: CASSLMTLAGGGDTQYF.